A single TCR beta chain is shown here with its context. Its antigen is unidentified. This entry belongs to a study of cytotoxic CD8 clonotypes in ibrutinib-treated CLL. Across the study: Patients: over 9 relapsed/refractory, some 15 treatment-naive, fewer than 18 IGHV unmutated. Samples showed on average roughly 260,000 productive templates and tens of thousands of productive rearrangements.

Study-wide findings and caveats: Clonality rose at ibrutinib response and fell back toward baseline at progression.

Trimming took off 1 base at V and 3 bases at J, with 7 bases between the two ends. CDR3 length: 13 residues. Germline CDR1 SGHVS, CDR2 FNYEAQ. TCRdb keeps only in-frame clones here, not all; method: immunoSEQ multiplex PCR. The sample contains some 200,000 clones, more than 70% of which appear only once. Approximately 1.9 micrograms of genomic DNA, which was extracted from cryopreserved PBMCs, served as the material used for the TCR beta libraries. The origin of this receptor is a human donor with chronic lymphocytic leukemia. The chain uses TRBV7-6 and TRBJ2-7; D remains ambiguous. This sample comprised PBMCs, obtained after 12 months of ibrutinib treatment. The DNA of the CDR3 is TGTGCCAGCAGCTTAGGGGATGTCTACGAGCAGTACTTC. Residues: CASSLGDVYEQYF.